Sequencing of this T cell receptor beta chain was carried out in a study of blood T cell repertoires in COVID-19. On the study more broadly: The United States, Italy and Spain were the sources of the acute and convalescent COVID-19 samples. Sample material is recorded as cDNA or gDNA derived from T cells, B-cell-depleted T cells, or PBMCs.

V lost 8 bases, J lost 0 bases, and 11 bases lay in between. The CDR3 covers 14 residues. Germline CDR1 and CDR2: MGHDK and SYGVNS. Per the original data handling: Amplification from reference gene primers served as the basis for estimated nucleated cell counts. The method was immunoSEQ multiplex PCR; TCRdb's version includes in-frame clones alone and lacks a portion of them. V and J calls and clone size follow that table, whereas D and trimming were derived from the DNA. In the table there are tens of thousands of clones, 80% to 90% of which are singletons. This clone was detected once. The J gene is TRBJ1-5, the V gene TRBV25-1, with D possibly TRBD1 on 5 matching bases. Material for sequencing was peripheral blood. The clonotype was recovered from a man aged 40-55 years with acute or convalescent COVID-19. The DNA for the CDR3 is TGTGCCAGCGGAAAGACAGCTAGCAATCAGCCCCAGCATTTT. It is translated as CASGKTASNQPQHF. The entire variable domain, with the rest obtained from reference TRBV25-1 and TRBJ1-5, is as follows: EADIYQTPRYLVIGTGKKITLECSQTMGHDKMYWYQQDPGMELHLIHYSYGVNSTEKGDLSSESTVSRIRTEHFPLTLESARPSHTSQYLCASGKTASNQPQHFGDGTRLSIL.